These T cell receptor beta chains were read from a single sample in a study of beta chain features in type 1 diabetes. Produced via immunoSEQ multiplex PCR; TCRdb's table is partial and in-frame only. The sample includes more than 350,000 clones, 9.5% to 12% seen only once; the top ten take 0.04% to 0.05%. Sequenced input: naive CD4+ T cells from blood. These receptors all stem from a woman aged 18-29 years in good health. CDR3s leave out the opening cysteine and the closing phenylalanine or tryptophan. Each record gives: V gene, CDR3 protein.

>TRBV30
AWALGQGTDTQY
>TRBV29-1
SVAYSDNSPLH
>TRBV30
AFPGGSSLHSTGELF
>TRBV5-1
ASSLARDQGANYGYT
>TRBV4-1
ASSQDRPNNSPLH
>TRBV30
AWSVSGRAEYSNQPQH
>TRBV9
ASVAGTSGGLDTQY
>TRBV29-1
SVGTADEQY
>TRBV15
ATSRDLAPLGNEKLF
>TRBV7-8
ASSYGDSYNEQF
>TRBV29-1
STSGVDGYT
>TRBV9
ASSPRTGLGVTIY
>TRBV5-1
ASMRGQGLPSTDTQY
>TRBV5-1
ASSVIRANEQF
>TRBV18
ASSEQETQY
>TRBV7-2
ASSPRGATGGWTDTQY
>TRBV4-3
ASSQGPSGSGSQPQH
>TRBV20-1
SQGHQETQY
>TRBV29-1
SGSHPTSGREETQY
>TRBV6-5
ASSYSPGASYEQY
>TRBV7-9
ASSLDGNSYNSPLH
>TRBV7-8
ASYYYRGGRRANTGELF
>TRBV7-8
ASSPRLAEDTQY
>TRBV9
ASSVAPDSGEQF
>TRBV7-9
ASSSRDGSTGELF
>TRBV30
AWRVVEAGKYNEQF
>TRBV6-5
ASSPRTAAAPQH
>TRBV9
ASSGQGRQPQH
>TRBV7-9
ASSPTGGDEAF
>TRBV7-8
ASSFAGGAADTQY
>TRBV28
ASSPTGYSNQPQH
>TRBV6-5
ASRLGHIHGYT
>TRBV7-9
ASSLAASLLDGDTIY
>TRBV2
ASSGDYPGNTIY
>TRBV29-1
SVGGGHYGYT
>TRBV29-1
SVREEDTIY
>TRBV5-1
ASSLASGHEQF
>TRBV11-2
ASTDWGRTGELF
>TRBV10-3
AISEVSYEQY
>TRBV7-9
ASSRQSEQY
>TRBV7-2
ASSFRRETQY
>TRBV20-1
SVQPNQPQH
>TRBV30
AWKGLYEQY
>TRBV18
ASSSETGMNTEAF
>TRBV4-2
ASSQEGTVDTQY
>TRBV7-8
ASSLLGRDGLVNQPQH
>TRBV5-1
ASSTSDTDTQY
>TRBV7-3
ASSTGAGGEQY
>TRBV4-3
ASSQEQGAHEQF